Listed here are 18 T cell receptor beta chains from one sample, sequenced in a study of T-cell reconstitution after alpha-beta-depleted transplantation in children. The TCRbeta library incorporated unique molecular identifiers. TCRdb reanalysed the PCR reads using MiXCR and keeps one entry per CDR3 protein. Seen here are more than 200,000 distinct CDR3 sequences, around 9.2% observed once, and the top ten hold roughly 36%. The sample consisted of PBMCs, mostly from graft donor cells, taken 360 days after TCRalphabeta/CD19-depleted stem cell transplant. The receptors here all came from a male patient between 2 and 15 years old who had a stem cell transplant for acute myeloid leukemia, so the T cells may come from the graft donor.

The J gene is TRBJ2-5, the V gene TRBV2, with D perhaps matching TRBD1 or TRBD2 (5 bases each). In germline, CDR1 is SNHLY, CDR2 FYNNEI. This CDR3 spans 12 amino acids. Trimming shortened V by 2 bases and J by 13 bases, and 14 bases separated the two germline ends. The CDR3 spells CASSELLGTPYF. The CDR3 nucleotides read TGTGCCAGCAGTGAACTGTTGGGGACGCCGTACTTC.

This clonotype was seen at least ten times. This CDR3 is CASGPTSGRADEQFF. In nucleotides, the CDR3 is TGTGCTAGTGGGCCGACTAGCGGGAGGGCAGATGAGCAGTTCTTC. The V and J genes are TRBV12-5 and TRBJ2-1; 14 nucleotides match TRBD2. Germline CDR1 reads LGHNT; CDR2 reads FRNRAP. V dropped 6 bases and J dropped 8; count of bases not matched to a gene: 6. This CDR3 contains 15 residues. The complete variable domain, with remaining parts taken from reference TRBV12-5 and TRBJ2-1, reads DARVTQTPRHKVTEMGQEVTMRCQPILGHNTVFWYRQTMMQGLELLAYFRNRAPLDDSGMPKDRFSAEMPDATLATLKIQPSEPRDSAVYFCASGPTSGRADEQFFGPGTRLTVL.

Many counts were recorded for this clonotype. The chain links TRBV12-3 or TRBV12-4 to TRBJ1-6; TRBD1 might be the D (5 bases). The V end was cut by 6 bases, the J end by 5 bases, with 11 bases between. This CDR3 has 14 amino acids. CDR3 loop: CASRSGLHNSPLHF. CDR3 in DNA: TGTGCCAGCAGATCGGGACTGCATAATTCACCCCTCCACTTT.

V gene TRBV11-1 combines with J gene TRBJ1-6; D remains ambiguous. Per the germline V gene, CDR1 is SGHAT and CDR2 is FQDESV (reference sequence). CDR3 length equals 18 residues. V gave up 6 bases and J gave up 6 bases, with 24 bases separating them. The CDR3 bases are TGTGCCAGCAGGACTTCGGATACGGACCGCTCCGTTAATTCACCCCTCCACTTT. This codes for CASRTSDTDRSVNSPLHF.

This clonotype was detected many times. The chain couples TRBV7-6 to TRBJ2-1; no reliable D call. Trimming took 4 bases from V and 4 from J, leaving 14 bases between them. Looked up from germline, CDR1 is SGHVS and CDR2 is FNYEAQ. This CDR3 contains 15 residues. CDR3 amino acids: CASSSPRPLYNEQFF. The DNA of the CDR3 is TGTGCCAGCAGCTCCCCCAGACCGTTATACAATGAGCAGTTCTTC.

This clonotype was observed at least ten times. V usage is TRBV12-5 and J usage is TRBJ2-1; 8 nucleotides align to TRBD2. Germline trimming cut 0 bases from V and 8 bases from J; bases unmatched to any gene: 6. The germline CDR1 and CDR2 sequences are LGHNT and FRNRAP. CDR3 length equals 15 residues. This CDR3 is CASGLVAGGHHEQFF. In DNA form, the CDR3 reads TGTGCTAGTGGTTTGGTCGCGGGAGGCCATCATGAGCAGTTCTTC.

This CDR3 is CATSRVAGRVGEQFF. The CDR3 DNA follows: TGTGCCACCAGTCGAGTTGCGGGGCGGGTGGGAGAGCAGTTCTTC. This chain joins TRBV15 and TRBJ2-1, with D perhaps matching TRBD2 (6 bases). Per the germline V gene, CDR1 is LNHNV and CDR2 is YYDKDF (reference sequence). V was trimmed by 6 bases and J by 10 bases, leaving 22 bases between them. This CDR3 contains 15 residues.

Ten or more counts support this clonotype. In DNA form, the CDR3 reads TGCAGCGTTGGGGCTAGCGGGCCGTCCTACAATGAGCAGTTCTTC. It encodes CSVGASGPSYNEQFF. The chain joins TRBV29-1 to TRBJ2-1; 8 nucleotides line up with TRBD2. Germline values: CDR1 SQVTM, CDR2 ANQGSEA. The V gene end was trimmed by 4 bases and the J gene end by 1 base; junction bases not matched to a gene: 6. This CDR3 has 15 amino acids.

This clonotype was counted many times. V and J are TRBV4-1 and TRBJ2-1, with D perhaps TRBD2 (6 bases). There are 15 residues in the CDR3. Germline V gene lookup returns CDR1 MGHRA and CDR2 YSYEKL. Trimming cost V 3 bases and J 1 base, with 10 bases left between them. The CDR3 sequence: CASSQKTSSYNEQFF. Written as DNA, the CDR3 is TGCGCCAGCAGCCAGAAGACTAGTTCCTACAATGAGCAGTTCTTC.

This clonotype has a handful of counts. The V gene is TRBV20-1, the J gene TRBJ2-5, with 7 bases matching TRBD1. This CDR3 contains 15 residues. Germline CDR1 and CDR2: DFQATT and SNEGSKA (reference sequence). V lost 0 bases, J lost 3 bases, and 7 bases stayed unmatched. CDR3 coding DNA: TGCAGTGCTAGAGATATCCAGGGGGTAAAAGAGACCCAGTACTTC. Its protein product is CSARDIQGVKETQYF.

The chain joins TRBV15 to TRBJ1-1; TRBD1 aligns across 11 bases. CDR3 size: 15 residues. J lost 3 bases, V lost 6 bases, and 6 bases had no gene match. The V gene's germline CDR1 is LNHNV and CDR2 YYDKDF (reference sequence). The CDR3 reads CATRRTGGWDTEAFF. CDR3 nucleotide sequence: TGTGCCACCAGACGGACAGGGGGCTGGGACACTGAAGCTTTCTTT.

Ten or more counts support this clonotype. This chain uses TRBV29-1 with TRBJ2-3; possible D gene TRBD1, 5 bases. This CDR3 is 14 amino acids long. The V end was cut by 4 bases, the J end by 1 base, with 12 bases between. Germline V gene lookup returns CDR1 SQVTM and CDR2 ANQGSEA. The CDR3 loop is CSVGQTLGTDTQYF. The CDR3 coding sequence is TGCAGCGTTGGACAGACGCTTGGCACAGATACGCAGTATTTT.

The sample holds a few counts of this clonotype. The chain is built from TRBV7-2 and TRBJ2-7, with a weak D call TRBD1 (5 bases). Germline CDR1 and CDR2: SGHTA and FQGNSA. V was cut by 2 bases and J by 2 bases, with 16 bases left in between. This CDR3 contains 16 residues. The CDR3 nucleotides read TGTGCCAGCAGCTTAAGGGGCCTTTCAGCTACCTACGAGCAGTACTTC. Translated, it gives CASSLRGLSATYEQYF.

This clonotype was picked up a small number of times. The chain has TRBV4-1 and TRBJ2-7, with D perhaps TRBD2 (6 bases). The ends were cut back, 0 bases at V and 0 bases at J, with 18 bases in the middle. The germline gives CDR1 MGHRA, CDR2 YSYEKL. The CDR3 is made up of 18 amino acids. Written as DNA, the CDR3 is TGCGCCAGCAGCCAAGATGTCCCGGTGGGGGGAGGCTCCTACGAGCAGTACGTC. This gives the protein CASSQDVPVGGGSYEQYV.

About this clonotype: A much larger clonotype is one base distant, so this may be a read error. V usage is TRBV24-1 and J usage is TRBJ2-1; tentative D call: TRBD1 (5 bases). The CDR3 is 15 amino acids. Germline V CDR1 and CDR2: KGHDR, SFDVKD. The DNA of the CDR3 is TGTGTCACCAGTGATTCGGCAGGGATCTACAATGAGCAGTTCTTC. Translating gives CVTSDSAGIYNEQFF.

This clonotype showed up many times. The chain has TRBV3-1 and TRBJ2-5, with 10 positions matching TRBD2. V dropped 2 bases and J dropped 3; count of bases not matched to a gene: 3. From germline, CDR1 is LGHDT and CDR2 YNNKEL (reference sequence). The CDR3 is made up of 15 amino acids. DNA for the CDR3: TGTGCCAGCAGCCAATTCGGACTAGCGGAAGAGACCCAGTACTTC. Protein: CASSQFGLAEETQYF.

This chain links TRBV15 with TRBJ1-5; 9 nucleotides align to TRBD1. Trimming at V came to 4 bases and at J to 5 bases, leaving 12 bases not matched to a gene. The germline CDR1 and CDR2 sequences are LNHNV and YYDKDF (reference sequence). The CDR3 sequence is 17 residues long. CDR3 in amino acids: CATSKRPGTGKDQPQHF. For the CDR3, the DNA is TGTGCCACCAGCAAAAGACCCGGGACAGGGAAGGATCAGCCCCAGCATTTT.

This clonotype was seen at least ten times. CDR3 nucleotides: TGTGCCAGCAGTGCGGGGGTGAACGAGCAGTTCTTC. Protein product: CASSAGVNEQFF. The chain carries TRBV12-3 or TRBV12-4 and TRBJ2-1, with 7 positions matching TRBD2. The CDR3 loop spans 12 amino acids. V shed 5 bases, J shed 10 bases, and the junction held 5 bases outside the gene matches.